This T cell receptor beta chain was documented in a study of vaccination effects on CD4 cells after COVID-19 (dated by TCRdb to about 2022). About the study as a whole: Each participant got two doses of an mRNA SARS-CoV-2 vaccine, either BNT162b2 or mRNA-1273. Pre-vaccine samples from a couple of convalescent patients were drawn 16 days and one week before the first dose, 142 and 148 days after COVID-19 diagnosis. A total of more than 8 COVID-19 convalescent patients and several SARS-CoV-2-naive healthy vaccine recipients were included in the full study. In the study, cultures from other donors were sequenced using the Oncomine TCR Beta short-read assay on an Illumina iSeq 100. In both COVID-19 convalescent patients and infection-naive vaccine recipients, the study compared SARS-CoV-2 spike-specific CD4+ TCR repertoires from before mRNA vaccination with those from after it. On the study overall, not on this receptor specifically: Both infection-induced and vaccine-induced clones contracted markedly at late post-vaccination timepoints, which is consistent with waning T cell responses. The study was limited by a small number of convalescent patients and lacked early post-infection timepoints. In convalescent patients, the post-vaccine spike-reactive repertoire consisted mainly of new vaccine-induced clones, largely distinct from infection-induced clones.

The library relied on the immunoSEQ multiplex PCR assay. DNA from the cultured and isolated CD4+ T cells underwent TCR beta CDR3 sequencing. The paper's processing steps were these. Non-productive TCR sequences were removed, reads were trimmed to the CDR3 region, and CDR3s of at least 7 amino acids were retained. The MANAFEST web app was used to identify antigen-specific clonotypes by comparing expansion in peptide wells with expansion in reference cultures. Positive clones required FDR<0.05 expansion versus reference and all other wells, odds ratio above 5, and frequency above 0.1% in two replicate wells. Clonotypes significantly expanded in SARS-CoV-2 spike wells and in at least one common cold coronavirus spike condition were defined as cross-reactive. Levenshtein distance calculated with the stringdist R package was used to assess CDR3 similarity, and unrooted trees were constructed with ape in R 3.6.1. TCRdb took this table from immuneACCESS and kept in-frame rearrangements with V and J called. Such tables lack part of the clones; where checked against another copy, unresolved V genes explain under half of the gap, and the rest is unexplained. From that table come the V and J calls and clone size; the DNA was used to work out D and trimming. The sample data list 20,000 to 30,000 clones, and approximately 80% of these were observed just once. The ten top clones hold under 25% of the sample.

As regards this clone: No antigen is known for it. Base quality data are lacking; no much larger clone is found one base away.

In the ViraFEST assay, PBMC were stimulated with viral peptide pools, and antigen-specific CD4+ T cell clonotypes were then identified by expansion using TCR sequencing. After 10 days of culture, CD4+ T cells were isolated with the EasySep CD4+ T cell isolation kit. Convalescent patients had PCR-confirmed SARS-CoV-2 infection between March and December 2020, before Alpha, Beta and Delta variants emerged in the United States. About 2 million PBMC per well were cultured in IMDM with about 4.5% human AB serum, around 10 IU/ml IL-2 and gentamicin, plus 10 ug/ml peptides. On days 3 and 7, half of the culture medium was replaced with fresh IL-2-containing medium. Each peptide stimulation condition was cultured in triplicate wells unless otherwise noted. PBMC were separated from whole blood using Ficoll-Paque Plus gradient centrifugation and were then either cryopreserved at -140C or used fresh. The overlapping peptide pools covered the spike proteins of SARS-CoV-2 as well as those of the common cold coronaviruses HCoV-NL63, HCoV-OC43 and HCoV-229E. Genomic DNA was extracted from cultured CD4+ T cells with the QIAamp micro DNA kit.

Sequences were derived from CD4+ T cells from PBMCs cultured with HCoV-NL63 spike peptides, sampled before COVID-19 vaccination. In the paper's terms, the cell subset or site label means: HCoV-NL63 spike overlapping peptide pool stimulation. This receptor was taken from a human donor who had a prior SARS-CoV-2 infection.

The sequence in DNA is TGTGCCAGCAGCCTCAGCGTAAACACAGATACGCAGTATTTT. The encoded protein is CASSLSVNTDTQYF. Rearrangement joined TRBV3-1 (or the pseudogene TRBV3-2) to TRBJ2-3; the D gene cannot be named for sure. CDR3 length: 14 amino acids, cysteine to phenylalanine. The read is trimmed to its CDR3 DNA, 42 bases read in frame from base 1. V is pared back by 4 bases and J by 2 bases, with 10 bases lying between the germline termini. CDR1 and CDR2 (LGHDT, YNNKEL) derive from the germline V gene (reference sequence).